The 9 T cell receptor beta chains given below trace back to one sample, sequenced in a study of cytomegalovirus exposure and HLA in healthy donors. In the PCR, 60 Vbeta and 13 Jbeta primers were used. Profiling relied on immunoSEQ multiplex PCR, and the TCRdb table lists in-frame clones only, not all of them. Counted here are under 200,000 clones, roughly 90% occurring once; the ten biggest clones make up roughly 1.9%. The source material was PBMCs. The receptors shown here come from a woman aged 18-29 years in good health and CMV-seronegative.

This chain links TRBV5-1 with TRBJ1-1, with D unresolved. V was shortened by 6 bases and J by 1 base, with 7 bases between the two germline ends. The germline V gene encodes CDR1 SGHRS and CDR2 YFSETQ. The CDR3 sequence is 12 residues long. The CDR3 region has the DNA TGCGCCAGCAACTATGGGAACACTGAAGCTTTCTTT. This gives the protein CASNYGNTEAFF.

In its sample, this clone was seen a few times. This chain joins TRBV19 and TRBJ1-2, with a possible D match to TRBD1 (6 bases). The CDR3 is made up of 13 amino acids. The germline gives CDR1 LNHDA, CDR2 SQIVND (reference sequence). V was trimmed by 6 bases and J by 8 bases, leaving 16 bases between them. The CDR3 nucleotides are TGTGCCAGTAGCAACCGGGACAATGGAGGCTACACCTTC. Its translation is CASSNRDNGGYTF. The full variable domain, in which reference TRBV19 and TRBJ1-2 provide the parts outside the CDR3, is DGGITQSPKYLFRKEGQNVTLSCEQNLNHDAMYWYRQDPGQGLRLIYYSQIVNDFQKGDIAEGYSVSREKKESFPLTVTSAQKNPTAFYLCASSNRDNGGYTFGSGTRLTVV.

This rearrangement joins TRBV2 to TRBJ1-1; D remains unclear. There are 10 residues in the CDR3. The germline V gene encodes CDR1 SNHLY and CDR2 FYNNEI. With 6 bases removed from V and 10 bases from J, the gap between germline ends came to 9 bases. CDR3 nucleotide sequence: TGTGCCAGCAGAGCTTCGGTAGCTTTCTTT. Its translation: CASRASVAFF.

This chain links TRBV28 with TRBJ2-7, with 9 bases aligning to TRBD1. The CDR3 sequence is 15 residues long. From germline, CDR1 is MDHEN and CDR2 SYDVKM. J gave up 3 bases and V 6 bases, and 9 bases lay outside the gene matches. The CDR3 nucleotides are TGTGCCAGCAGATCCGGGACAGGGACACACTACGAGCAGTACTTC. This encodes CASRSGTGTHYEQYF.

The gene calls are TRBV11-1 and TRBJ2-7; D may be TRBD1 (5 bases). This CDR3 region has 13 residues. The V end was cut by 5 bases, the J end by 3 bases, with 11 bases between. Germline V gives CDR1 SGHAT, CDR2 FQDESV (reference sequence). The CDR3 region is CASSPQGDYEQYF. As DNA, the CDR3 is TGTGCCAGCAGCCCCCAAGGGGACTACGAGCAGTACTTC.

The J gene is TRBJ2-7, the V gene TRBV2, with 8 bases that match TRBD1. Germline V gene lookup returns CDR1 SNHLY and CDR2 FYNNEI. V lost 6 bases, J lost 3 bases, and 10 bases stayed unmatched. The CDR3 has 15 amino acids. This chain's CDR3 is CASSLQGANSYEQYF. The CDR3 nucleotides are TGTGCCAGCAGCTTGCAGGGGGCAAATAGCTACGAGCAGTACTTC. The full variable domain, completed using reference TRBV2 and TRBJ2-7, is EPEVTQTPSHQVTQMGQEVILRCVPISNHLYFYWYRQILGQKVEFLVSFYNNEISEKSEIFDDQFSVERPDGSNFTLKIRSTKLEDSAMYFCASSLQGANSYEQYFGPGTRLTVT.

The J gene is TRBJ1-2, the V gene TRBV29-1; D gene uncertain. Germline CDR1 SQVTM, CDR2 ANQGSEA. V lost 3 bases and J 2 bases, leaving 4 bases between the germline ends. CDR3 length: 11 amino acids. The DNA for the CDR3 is TGCAGCGTTGAGAGCAACTATGGCTACACCTTC. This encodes CSVESNYGYTF.

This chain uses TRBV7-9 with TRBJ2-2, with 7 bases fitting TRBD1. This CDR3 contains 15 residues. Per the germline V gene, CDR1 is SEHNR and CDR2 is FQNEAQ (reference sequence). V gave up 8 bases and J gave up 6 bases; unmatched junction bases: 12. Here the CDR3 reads CASASETGPPGELFF. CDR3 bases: TGTGCCAGCGCATCGGAGACAGGGCCACCCGGGGAGCTGTTTTTT.

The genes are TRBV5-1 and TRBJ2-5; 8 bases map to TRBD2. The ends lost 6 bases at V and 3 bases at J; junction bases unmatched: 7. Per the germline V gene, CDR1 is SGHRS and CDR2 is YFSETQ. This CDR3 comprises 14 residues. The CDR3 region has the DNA TGCGCCAGCAAACGGCGAGCGGGGGAAGAGACCCAGTACTTC. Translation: CASKRRAGEETQYF. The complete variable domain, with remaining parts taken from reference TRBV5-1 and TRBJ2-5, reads KAGVTQTPRYLIKTRGQQVTLSCSPISGHRSVSWYQQTPGQGLQFLFEYFSETQRNKGNFPGRFSGRQFSNSRSEMNVSTLELGDSALYLCASKRRAGEETQYFGPGTRLLVL.